The entry below describes one TCR beta chain. Its antigen is as yet unknown. The entry originates in a study of OX40 agonist ivuxolimab in advanced cancers. About the research overall: Given to patients was ivuxolimab, an agonistic anti-OX40 (CD134) antibody. Points from the study as a whole: Expansion of clones was among the lowest in partial responders at 0.1-3.0 mg/kg. CD4+ and CD8+ T cells in blood underwent clonal expansion by week 6 at 0.1 to 3.0 mg/kg.

This CDR3 contains 14 residues. CDR1 SGHTA and CDR2 FQGNSA come from the germline V gene. V shed 2 bases, J shed 3 bases, and the junction held 4 bases outside the gene matches. Sequenced by immunoSEQ multiplex PCR; TCRdb stores in-frame clones only, minus some. Among more than 65,000 clones listed, approximately 90% were seen once. The rearrangement joins TRBV7-2 to TRBJ2-7; 7 nucleotides line up with TRBD1. This TCR was recovered from an adult with an advanced solid tumor such as melanoma, head and neck, liver or kidney cancer. Specimen: CD4+ or CD8+ T cells sorted from blood, collected in a trial of the OX40 agonist ivuxolimab. This chain's CDR3 is CASSLSGQFYEQYF. CDR3 sequence (DNA): TGTGCCAGCAGCTTATCGGGACAGTTCTACGAGCAGTACTTC.